The rows below give T cell receptor beta chains drawn from one sample of a study of CD8 T cells in ankylosing spondylitis. TCRdb passed the 5' RACE reads through MiXCR, listing each CDR3 protein once. Found here are approximately 300,000 distinct CDR3 sequences, roughly 8% of them singletons; the top ten hold about 14%. Sequencing was carried out using blood, either unsorted or a sorted T cell fraction (not recorded which). The receptors come from a male donor with ankylosing spondylitis. Both conserved end residues are part of each CDR3. Each record gives: clone size, D gene, J gene, V gene, CDR3 DNA, CDR3 protein. A D gene is named only where the DNA matches it firmly. Size is omitted from some rows. Given values are once, few, many or a class for expanded clones.

abundance: -; d_gene: TRBD2; j_gene: TRBJ2-1; v_gene: TRBV7-2; CDR3nt: TGTGCCAGCAGCTTAGCGAGCGGGAGGAGCTCCTACAATGAGCAGTTCTTC; CDR3aa: CASSLASGRSSYNEQFF
abundance: many; d_gene: -; j_gene: TRBJ1-4; v_gene: TRBV29-1; CDR3nt: TGCAGCGTCGCTTGGGGGGCAGCTAATGAAAAACTGTTTTTT; CDR3aa: CSVAWGAANEKLFF
abundance: many; d_gene: -; j_gene: TRBJ1-6; v_gene: TRBV11-2; CDR3nt: TGTGCCAGCAGCTTTAGGGGCTCGGATAATTCACCCCTCCACTTT; CDR3aa: CASSFRGSDNSPLHF
abundance: -; d_gene: TRBD2; j_gene: TRBJ2-5; v_gene: TRBV20-1; CDR3nt: TGCAGTGCTAGCGGGAGGGCCGTAGGGACCCAGTACTTC; CDR3aa: CSASGRAVGTQYF
abundance: -; d_gene: -; j_gene: TRBJ2-3; v_gene: TRBV9; CDR3nt: TGTGCCAGCAGCGTAGAAGACTGGGCGACAGATACGCAGTATTTT; CDR3aa: CASSVEDWATDTQYF
abundance: -; d_gene: -; j_gene: TRBJ2-5; v_gene: TRBV11-3; CDR3nt: TGTGCCAGCAGCTTAGAGAACCAGGGGGGGGAGACCCAGTACTTC; CDR3aa: CASSLENQGGETQYF
abundance: few; d_gene: -; j_gene: TRBJ1-1; v_gene: TRBV4-1; CDR3nt: TGCGCCAGCAGCCTGGACAAGGGCACTGAAGCTTTCTTT; CDR3aa: CASSLDKGTEAFF
abundance: few; d_gene: TRBD1; j_gene: TRBJ1-6; v_gene: TRBV12-3/TRBV12-4; CDR3nt: TGTGCCAGCAGTTCGACAGGGCATAGGAATTCACCCCTCCACTTT; CDR3aa: CASSSTGHRNSPLHF
abundance: many; d_gene: -; j_gene: TRBJ2-2; v_gene: TRBV28; CDR3nt: TGTGCCAGCATGGTGGGAGTGAACACCGGGGAGCTGTTTTTT; CDR3aa: CASMVGVNTGELFF
abundance: few; d_gene: TRBD2; j_gene: TRBJ2-2; v_gene: TRBV5-1; CDR3nt: TGCGCCAGCAGCCCCAATCTAGCGGGAGCGAACACCGGGGAGCTGTTTTTT; CDR3aa: CASSPNLAGANTGELFF
abundance: -; d_gene: TRBD2; j_gene: TRBJ2-4; v_gene: TRBV29-1; CDR3nt: TGCAGCGGGACTAGCGGGAGTTGGAACATTCAGTACTTC; CDR3aa: CSGTSGSWNIQYF
abundance: many; d_gene: TRBD2; j_gene: TRBJ2-2; v_gene: TRBV7-2; CDR3nt: TGTGCCAGCAGCGCCCTACTAGCGGGAGCAACCGGGGAGCTGTTTTTT; CDR3aa: CASSALLAGATGELFF
abundance: many; d_gene: -; j_gene: TRBJ2-2; v_gene: TRBV6-4; CDR3nt: TGTGCCAGCAGTGACCGGTCTACCGGGGAGCTGTTTTTT; CDR3aa: CASSDRSTGELFF
abundance: -; d_gene: -; j_gene: TRBJ1-1; v_gene: TRBV6-1; CDR3nt: TGTGCCAGCAGGGTAACAGGACAGACTGAAGCTTTCTTT; CDR3aa: CASRVTGQTEAFF
abundance: few; d_gene: TRBD2; j_gene: TRBJ2-3; v_gene: TRBV5-4; CDR3nt: TGTGCCAGCAGCTCGGGACTAGCGGGAGTAGGGGCAGATACGCAGTATTTT; CDR3aa: CASSSGLAGVGADTQYF
abundance: few; d_gene: -; j_gene: TRBJ2-2; v_gene: TRBV10-3; CDR3nt: TGTGCCACCTATGACCAGCGGAGGCGTATTGACACCGGGGAGCTGTTTTTT; CDR3aa: CATYDQRRRIDTGELFF
abundance: -; d_gene: -; j_gene: TRBJ2-2; v_gene: TRBV10-3; CDR3nt: TGTGCCATTCCGGACAGCACCGGGGAGCTGTTTTTT; CDR3aa: CAIPDSTGELFF
abundance: few; d_gene: -; j_gene: TRBJ1-5; v_gene: TRBV3-1; CDR3nt: TGTGCCAGCAGCCAAGATTTGGGGGAGGATCAGCCCCAGCATTTT; CDR3aa: CASSQDLGEDQPQHF
abundance: -; d_gene: -; j_gene: TRBJ2-3; v_gene: TRBV29-1; CDR3nt: TGCAGCGTTGATGGGGTCGGTTTAGATACGCAGTATTTT; CDR3aa: CSVDGVGLDTQYF
abundance: few; d_gene: -; j_gene: TRBJ2-7; v_gene: TRBV20-1; CDR3nt: TGCAGTGCTAGGCTCGGAGATGAGCAGTACTTC; CDR3aa: CSARLGDEQYF
abundance: many; d_gene: TRBD2; j_gene: TRBJ2-3; v_gene: TRBV6-5; CDR3nt: TGTGCCAGCAGTTACCCTACTAGCGGGAGTTCAGATACGCAGTATTTT; CDR3aa: CASSYPTSGSSDTQYF
abundance: -; d_gene: TRBD2; j_gene: TRBJ2-1; v_gene: TRBV12-3/TRBV12-4; CDR3nt: TGTGCCAGCAGTCCGGGACTAGCGGGCACTTGGGAGCAGTTCTTC; CDR3aa: CASSPGLAGTWEQFF
abundance: few; d_gene: -; j_gene: TRBJ1-2; v_gene: TRBV29-1; CDR3nt: TGCAGCGTGGTCGAGGGGGGGAGCGGCTACACCTTC; CDR3aa: CSVVEGGSGYTF
abundance: -; d_gene: -; j_gene: TRBJ1-4; v_gene: TRBV29-1; CDR3nt: TGCAGCGCCGGTTGGGGGGCCCTTCACGAAAAACTGTTTTTT; CDR3aa: CSAGWGALHEKLFF
abundance: -; d_gene: TRBD2; j_gene: TRBJ2-7; v_gene: TRBV3-1; CDR3nt: TGTGCCAGCAGCAACGGGATAGCGGGGAGATGGGCCTACGAGCAGTACTTC; CDR3aa: CASSNGIAGRWAYEQYF
abundance: few; d_gene: -; j_gene: TRBJ2-1; v_gene: TRBV5-1; CDR3nt: TGCGCCAGCACCCAGCAGGCAGGTGAGCAGTTCTTC; CDR3aa: CASTQQAGEQFF
abundance: few; d_gene: -; j_gene: TRBJ1-6; v_gene: TRBV7-8; CDR3nt: TGTGCCAGCAGCCCGAGATTAAGCCTAGGTTTGCCCCTCCACTTT; CDR3aa: CASSPRLSLGLPLHF
abundance: few; d_gene: -; j_gene: TRBJ2-2; v_gene: TRBV5-1; CDR3nt: TGCGCCAGCAGCTTGGCAAGTCGGGGGACCGGGGAGCTGTTTTTT; CDR3aa: CASSLASRGTGELFF
abundance: many; d_gene: -; j_gene: TRBJ1-1; v_gene: TRBV29-1; CDR3nt: TGCAGCGTTGAAGAACCCTTATCGAGGGGGAACACTGAAGCTTTCTTT; CDR3aa: CSVEEPLSRGNTEAFF
abundance: many; d_gene: -; j_gene: TRBJ2-1; v_gene: TRBV11-2; CDR3nt: TGTGCCAGCACCCCCAAGCATCAACCCTATAATGAGCAGTTCTTC; CDR3aa: CASTPKHQPYNEQFF
abundance: many; d_gene: -; j_gene: TRBJ1-6; v_gene: TRBV11-2; CDR3nt: TGTGCCAGCAGCTTAGATTGGAAGGTCAATTCACCCCTCCACTTT; CDR3aa: CASSLDWKVNSPLHF
abundance: -; d_gene: -; j_gene: TRBJ2-5; v_gene: TRBV2; CDR3nt: TGTGCCAGCAATGAGGGTAGTCGAGAGACCCAGTACTTC; CDR3aa: CASNEGSRETQYF
abundance: -; d_gene: TRBD1; j_gene: TRBJ1-1; v_gene: TRBV12-3/TRBV12-4; CDR3nt: TGTGCCAGCAGTGGGGCAGGGGGCTCCAGGGAGGGCACTGAAGCTTTCTTT; CDR3aa: CASSGAGGSREGTEAFF
abundance: few; d_gene: TRBD1; j_gene: TRBJ1-5; v_gene: TRBV12-5; CDR3nt: TGTGCTAGTGGTTTGGTACAGGTGGCGGGACAGGGGTTCAATCAGCCCCAGCATTTT; CDR3aa: CASGLVQVAGQGFNQPQHF
abundance: few; d_gene: TRBD2; j_gene: TRBJ2-1; v_gene: TRBV6-1; CDR3nt: TGTGCCAGCAACCCCCGAACTAGCGGCTCCTACAATGAGCAGTTCTTC; CDR3aa: CASNPRTSGSYNEQFF
abundance: -; d_gene: TRBD1; j_gene: TRBJ2-1; v_gene: TRBV6-1; CDR3nt: TGTGCCAGCATGGGCAGGGGGAACAATGAGCAGTTCTTC; CDR3aa: CASMGRGNNEQFF
abundance: -; d_gene: -; j_gene: TRBJ2-3; v_gene: TRBV9; CDR3nt: TGTGCCAGCAGAAGAGGACTAACTACAGATACGCAGTATTTT; CDR3aa: CASRRGLTTDTQYF
abundance: once; d_gene: TRBD2; j_gene: TRBJ2-1; v_gene: TRBV7-9; CDR3nt: TGTGCCAGCAGCGGGCTGCTAGCGGGAGCCGGTGAGCAGTTCTTC; CDR3aa: CASSGLLAGAGEQFF
abundance: few; d_gene: TRBD2; j_gene: TRBJ2-7; v_gene: TRBV20-1; CDR3nt: TGCAGTGCGTCAGTCCCCCGGACTAGCGGTCTACGTTTTGGCGAGCAGTACTTC; CDR3aa: CSASVPRTSGLRFGEQYF
abundance: -; d_gene: TRBD2; j_gene: TRBJ2-7; v_gene: TRBV20-1; CDR3nt: TGCAGTGCCAGAGCGACTAGCGGCTACGAGCAGTACTTC; CDR3aa: CSARATSGYEQYF
abundance: -; d_gene: -; j_gene: TRBJ2-7; v_gene: TRBV4-2; CDR3nt: TGTGCCAGCAGCCAAGACAGGGGAAGATCCTACGAGCAGTACTTC; CDR3aa: CASSQDRGRSYEQYF
abundance: few; d_gene: -; j_gene: TRBJ1-5; v_gene: TRBV7-3; CDR3nt: TGTGCCAGCAGCCTTGGCCACAATCAGCCCCAGCATTTT; CDR3aa: CASSLGHNQPQHF
abundance: -; d_gene: TRBD2; j_gene: TRBJ2-1; v_gene: TRBV5-1; CDR3nt: TGCGCCAGCAGCTCCGCCTTGGGACTAGCGGGGAGTAATGAGCAGTTCTTC; CDR3aa: CASSSALGLAGSNEQFF
abundance: -; d_gene: TRBD2; j_gene: TRBJ2-7; v_gene: TRBV29-1; CDR3nt: TGCAGCGTTGATGGGTCTAGCGGGAGATACGAGCAGTACTTC; CDR3aa: CSVDGSSGRYEQYF
abundance: -; d_gene: -; j_gene: TRBJ1-5; v_gene: TRBV7-2; CDR3nt: TGTGCCAGCAGCACCACAGGGAGCAATCAGCCCCAGCATTTT; CDR3aa: CASSTTGSNQPQHF
abundance: many; d_gene: -; j_gene: TRBJ1-6; v_gene: TRBV5-1; CDR3nt: TGCGCCAGCAGCTTCGGAGAGAGAGATTCACCCCTCCACTTT; CDR3aa: CASSFGERDSPLHF
abundance: few; d_gene: -; j_gene: TRBJ2-2; v_gene: TRBV5-1; CDR3nt: TGCGCCAGCAGCCTGGGGCATCACACCGGGGAGCTGTTTTTT; CDR3aa: CASSLGHHTGELFF
abundance: many; d_gene: -; j_gene: TRBJ1-2; v_gene: TRBV2; CDR3nt: TGTGCCAGCAGTGAATTTCAGGTGGTCGGGGGCTACACCTTC; CDR3aa: CASSEFQVVGGYTF
abundance: few; d_gene: TRBD1; j_gene: TRBJ2-7; v_gene: TRBV7-2; CDR3nt: TGTGCCAGCAGCACCTGGACAGGGGCACCCTACGAGCAGTACTTC; CDR3aa: CASSTWTGAPYEQYF
abundance: few; d_gene: -; j_gene: TRBJ2-3; v_gene: TRBV3-1; CDR3nt: TGTGCCAGCAGCCTTCAACTAGCCGGAGGCCATACGCAGTATTTT; CDR3aa: CASSLQLAGGHTQYF
abundance: -; d_gene: TRBD1; j_gene: TRBJ1-2; v_gene: TRBV29-1; CDR3nt: TGCAGCGCTGAAGGGGGCGGCGGCTACACCTTC; CDR3aa: CSAEGGGGYTF
abundance: -; d_gene: TRBD2; j_gene: TRBJ2-1; v_gene: TRBV5-1; CDR3nt: TGCGCCAGCAGCTTGGCTGTAGCGGGAGCTGGCAATGAGCAGTTCTTC; CDR3aa: CASSLAVAGAGNEQFF
abundance: few; d_gene: -; j_gene: TRBJ2-5; v_gene: TRBV11-3; CDR3nt: TGTGCCAGCAGCTTAGGGCTGGAGTGGTCGGAGACCCAGTACTTC; CDR3aa: CASSLGLEWSETQYF
abundance: few; d_gene: TRBD2; j_gene: TRBJ2-3; v_gene: TRBV20-1; CDR3nt: TGCAGTGCTAGGTCACCGGGACTAGCGGGAGTTACGCAGTATTTT; CDR3aa: CSARSPGLAGVTQYF
abundance: -; d_gene: -; j_gene: TRBJ1-1; v_gene: TRBV29-1; CDR3nt: TGCAGCGTTGAAGGTAGGGAAAGGAACACTGAAGCTTTCTTT; CDR3aa: CSVEGRERNTEAFF
abundance: many; d_gene: -; j_gene: TRBJ2-7; v_gene: TRBV29-1; CDR3nt: TGCAGCGTTGGGACGGGCTTCTACGAGCAGTACTTC; CDR3aa: CSVGTGFYEQYF
abundance: few; d_gene: TRBD2; j_gene: TRBJ2-1; v_gene: TRBV6-5; CDR3nt: TGTGCCAGCAGTTACTCTCTAGCGGGAGGGCCAGCCTTGCAGTTCTTC; CDR3aa: CASSYSLAGGPALQFF